A single TCR beta chain is shown here with its context. Its antigen remains unidentified. The sample belongs to a study of shared clonotypes between healthy human individuals. Findings and caveats of the study: Sampling covered blood only; tissue repertoires likely differ. The represented genetic and exposure-history diversity was limited by the small number of donors.

The healthy adult donors were HIV-negative and reported no recent acute infections or vaccinations. It was about 210 ng DNA, approximately 30,000 T cell genomes, that sorted-subset replicate PCRs used. The table came from immunoSEQ multiplex PCR; TCRdb's copy has only in-frame clones and leaves some out. Of approximately 2.4 million clones in the sample, around 95% were seen once. The sequenced sample consisted of naive CD4+ T cells sorted from blood. Documented subset: CD45RA+ positively selected. The TCR comes from a man aged 18 to 29 in good health.

The CDR3 sequence: CASSGNLGENIQYF. Written as DNA, the CDR3 is TGTGCCAGCTCAGGCAACCTCGGCGAAAACATTCAGTACTTC. The chain employs TRBV18 and TRBJ2-4; D is uncertain. Germline CDR1 KGHSH, CDR2 LQKENI. The V end was cut by 5 bases, the J end by 5 bases, with 13 bases between. This CDR3 has 14 amino acids.